Following are 26 T cell receptor beta chains from one sample sequenced in a study of T cells after somatic rescue of genetic block (dated by TCRdb to about 2020). Library method: the immunoSEQ multiplex PCR assay. The table was pulled from immuneACCESS by TCRdb, which kept in-frame rearrangements only. Such tables lose some clones; where checked, under half of the loss comes from unresolved V genes, and the rest has no known cause. This sample holds 9,000 to 15,000 clones; about 71% were observed only once. Of the sample, about 12% is held by the ten largest clones. The sequenced material came from peripheral blood mononuclear cells (PBMCs). The receptors were gathered from a boy younger than 18.

The genes are TRBV19 and TRBJ1-6; weak D call: TRBD1 (5 bases). Trimming pared 4 bases from V and 13 bases from J, leaving 14 bases between. This CDR3 comprises 13 residues. Germline lookup yields CDR1 LNHDA and CDR2 SQIVND (reference sequence). CDR3 residues: CASSSRLTAPLHF. CDR3 in DNA: TGTGCCAGTAGTAGTCGGTTGACAGCCCCCCTCCACTTT.

This chain joins TRBV5-4 and TRBJ2-5, with D possibly being TRBD1 (5 bases). V gave up 0 bases and J gave up 0 bases, with 9 bases separating them. CDR1 is SGHNT, CDR2 YYREEE, per germline (reference sequence). The CDR3 is made up of 15 amino acids. The DNA for the CDR3 is TGTGCCAGCAGCTTGGGGACACCGTACCAAGAGACCCAGTACTTC. It specifies CASSLGTPYQETQYF.

V is TRBV7-9 and J is TRBJ2-7; TRBD2 is a possible D gene (5 bases). The CDR3 extends over 15 amino acids. The V end lost 3 bases, the J end lost 0 bases, and 12 bases lay between the germline ends. Germline CDR1 and CDR2: SEHNR and FQNEAQ (reference sequence). This CDR3 reads CASSFFGLASYEQYF. In DNA form, the CDR3 reads TGTGCCAGCAGCTTCTTTGGCCTAGCCTCCTACGAGCAGTACTTC. Full variable domain (remainder filled in from reference TRBV7-9 and TRBJ2-7): DTGVSQNPRHKITKRGQNVTFRCDPISEHNRLYWYRQTLGQGPEFLTYFQNEAQLEKSRLLSDRFSAERPKGSFSTLEIQRTEQGDSAMYLCASSFFGLASYEQYFGPGTRLTVT.

There are a few counts of this clone. The rearrangement links TRBV6-6 to TRBJ2-2, with D perhaps TRBD1 (6 bases). Deletions cut 8 bases from V and 4 bases from J, with 14 bases between. Germline CDR1 and CDR2: MNHNY and SVGAGI (reference sequence). CDR3 length: 14 residues. CDR3 bases: TGTGCCAGCGATGTAGTGGGGGCCACCGGGGAGCTGTTTTTT. Translated: CASDVVGATGELFF.

The chain couples TRBV14 to TRBJ1-5; no clear D. Germline values: CDR1 SGHDN, CDR2 FVKESK. The ends were cut back, 4 bases at V and 10 bases at J, with 8 bases in the middle. The CDR3 consists of 11 residues. Here the CDR3 DNA reads TGTGCCAGCAGCCTATCCCCCCCCCAGCATTTT. It encodes CASSLSPPQHF. Variable domain in full (rest from reference TRBV14 and TRBJ1-5): EAGVTQFPSHSVIEKGQTVTLRCDPISGHDNLYWYRRVMGKEIKFLLHFVKESKQDESGMPNNRFLAERTGGTYSTLKVQPAELEDSGVYFCASSLSPPQHFGDGTRLSIL.

This sequence joins TRBV2 and TRBJ2-7; TRBD1 or TRBD2 may be the D gene (6 bases each). There are 13 residues in the CDR3. The germline gives CDR1 SNHLY, CDR2 FYNNEI. With 2 bases removed from V and 3 bases from J, the gap between germline ends came to 8 bases. CDR3 sequence reads: CASSERGVYEQYF. DNA for the CDR3: TGTGCCAGCAGTGAAAGGGGGGTCTACGAGCAGTACTTC.

The V call is TRBV11-2, the J call TRBJ2-1; 8 bases are shared with TRBD1. Trimming at V came to 6 bases and at J to 7 bases, leaving 8 bases not matched to a gene. Germline values: CDR1 SGHAT, CDR2 FQNNGV. The length of the CDR3 is 14 residues. The CDR3 here is CASSFGQGKNEQFF. The CDR3, as DNA: TGTGCCAGCAGTTTTGGACAGGGAAAAAATGAGCAGTTCTTC.

The chain links TRBV19 to TRBJ2-1; TRBD2 agrees at 10 bases. The CDR3 contains 14 residues. CDR1 and CDR2 from the germline V gene are LNHDA and SQIVND (reference sequence). Losses at the gene ends were 4 bases for V and 7 bases for J; bases not matched to a gene: 4. CDR3 bases: TGTGCCAGTAGTAGTCAGCGGGGGGGGAATGAGCAGTTCTTC. As protein: CASSSQRGGNEQFF.

Only one count was recorded for this clone. V gene TRBV5-4 combines with J gene TRBJ2-7, with D unclear. Looked up from germline, CDR1 is SGHNT and CDR2 is YYREEE (reference sequence). Trimming cost V 0 bases and J 3 bases, with 4 bases left between them. CDR3 size: 12 residues. The DNA of the CDR3 is TGTGCCAGCAGCTTGGTCGGCTACGAGCAGTACTTC. Its translation: CASSLVGYEQYF.

This chain connects TRBV19 to TRBJ2-1; 9 bases fit TRBD2. CDR1 and CDR2 from the germline V gene are LNHDA and SQIVND (reference sequence). There are 14 residues in the CDR3. With V trimmed by 5 bases and J by 9 bases, 8 bases remained unmatched. CDR3 nucleotide sequence: TGTGCCAGTAGTGTAGCGGGAGCACCAGGTGAGCAGTTCTTC. As protein: CASSVAGAPGEQFF.

V gene TRBV7-6 combines with J gene TRBJ2-4; TRBD1 is a possible D gene (6 bases). Per germline, CDR1 SGHVS and CDR2 FNYEAQ. Trimming left V 5 bases short and J 0 bases short, with 23 bases between. The CDR3 is 19 amino acids. Here the CDR3 DNA reads TGTGCCAGCAGCCTACAGGGTTGGGGGACCTCCTTAGCCAAAAACATTCAGTACTTC. Translation: CASSLQGWGTSLAKNIQYF.

The J gene is TRBJ2-1, the V gene TRBV7-3; 13 bases agree with TRBD2. Germline V gene sequence: CDR1 SGHTA, CDR2 FQGTGA. The CDR3 runs 17 residues. The trim removed 4 bases at V and 4 bases at J, leaving 7 bases unmatched. CDR3 sequence: CASSSLPLAGGYNEQFF. The CDR3 DNA is TGTGCCAGCAGCTCCTTACCACTAGCGGGGGGGTACAATGAGCAGTTCTTC.

The chain combines TRBV28 with TRBJ1-3; D uncertain. Trimming took 3 bases from V and 2 from J, leaving 8 bases between them. The germline V gene has CDR1 MDHEN and CDR2 SYDVKM. The CDR3 runs 14 residues. CDR3 protein: CASSFARTGNTIYF. The DNA of the CDR3 is TGTGCCAGCAGTTTTGCTCGAACTGGAAACACCATATATTTT.

The CDR3 loop reads CAWSASVLLLRATNEKLFF. In nucleotides, the CDR3 is TGTGCCTGGAGCGCTTCGGTTCTTCTCTTAAGGGCAACTAATGAAAAACTGTTTTTT. The rearrangement joins TRBV30 to TRBJ1-4; D ambiguous. Germline values: CDR1 GTSNPN, CDR2 SVGIG (reference sequence). The germline V and J ends were trimmed by 3 bases and 0 bases, with 23 bases remaining between them. This CDR3 region has 19 residues.

This clone was found a few times. The CDR3 is CASSSTHDGITDTQYF. Here the CDR3 DNA reads TGTGCCAGTAGTTCCACCCATGACGGGATCACAGATACGCAGTATTTT. The chain couples TRBV19 to TRBJ2-3; TRBD2 is a possible D gene (5 bases). CDR3 length equals 16 residues. Germline V gives CDR1 LNHDA, CDR2 SQIVND (reference sequence). Trimming pared 5 bases from V and 2 bases from J, leaving 17 bases between.

The V gene is TRBV5-1, the J gene TRBJ2-5, with 10 bases identical to TRBD1. With the DNA end fitting TRBJ2-7 better, the J assignment may be wrong. This CDR3 is 14 amino acids long. Germline lookup yields CDR1 SGHRS and CDR2 YFSETQ. CDR3 coding DNA: TGCGCCAGCAGCCTGACAGGGGGCCCCTACGAGCAGTACTTC. Translation gives CASSLTGGPYEQYF.

This clone was counted once. The chain carries TRBV18 and TRBJ2-5; no definite D call. Germline lookup yields CDR1 KGHSH and CDR2 LQKENI. The length of the CDR3 is 12 residues. The germline V and J ends were trimmed by 0 bases and 5 bases, with 4 bases remaining between them. Here the CDR3 reads CASSPPGETQYF. The CDR3 region has the DNA TGTGCCAGCTCACCACCAGGGGAGACCCAGTACTTC.

This clone was detected a few times. The chain is built from TRBV27 and TRBJ2-1; 14 nucleotides align to TRBD2. Trimming took 7 bases from V and 8 from J; bases not matched to a gene: 7. This CDR3 is built from 15 residues. Germline CDR1 reads MNHEY; CDR2 reads SMNVEV (reference sequence). The CDR3 loop is CASILRGLAGDEQFF. As DNA, the CDR3 is TGTGCCAGCATCCTTAGGGGACTAGCGGGAGATGAGCAGTTCTTC.

In this sample, this clone turned up a few times. The V and J genes are TRBV28 and TRBJ2-5; 7 bases agree with TRBD1. The germline V gene encodes CDR1 MDHEN and CDR2 SYDVKM. J was trimmed by 4 bases and V by 6 bases; bases with no gene match: 5. The CDR3 consists of 13 residues. CDR3 in DNA: TGTGCCAGCAGCCCCGGACAGGTAGAGACCCAGTACTTC. Translating it yields CASSPGQVETQYF. The full variable domain, with the rest looked up from reference TRBV28 and TRBJ2-5, is DVKVTQSSRYLVKRTGEKVFLECVQDMDHENMFWYRQDPGLGLRLIYFSYDVKMKEKGDIPEGYSVSREKKERFSLILESASTNQTSMYLCASSPGQVETQYFGPGTRLLVL.

This clone was observed a few times. The chain links TRBV4-1 to TRBJ2-7; 8 positions agree with TRBD1. This CDR3 contains 16 residues. The J segment lost 4 bases and the V segment lost 1 base, leaving 9 bases of the junction unmatched. Per germline, CDR1 MGHRA and CDR2 YSYEKL. CDR3 region: CASSQGAGQGLYEQYF. The CDR3 DNA is TGCGCCAGCAGCCAAGGGGCAGGACAGGGCCTTTACGAGCAGTACTTC.

V usage is TRBV6-6 and J usage is TRBJ2-5, with D possibly TRBD2 on 6 matching bases. CDR3 length: 16 amino acids. CDR1 and CDR2 (germline): MNHNY, SVGAGI (reference sequence). The ends were cut back, 6 bases at V and 1 base at J, with 18 bases in the middle. The CDR3 loop is CASSYQASEGQETQYF. The CDR3 DNA reads TGTGCCAGCAGCTACCAAGCTAGCGAGGGCCAAGAGACCCAGTACTTC.

The chain is built from TRBV10-3 and TRBJ1-6; 7 bases match TRBD1. CDR3 length: 14 amino acids. Germline-derived CDR1 and CDR2 are ENHRY and SYGVKD. Germline trimming cut 6 bases from V and 3 bases from J; bases unmatched to any gene: 2. CDR3 bases: TGTGCCATCAGCCGGGACAGCTATAATTCACCCCTCCACTTT. Its translation: CAISRDSYNSPLHF.

The chain uses TRBV5-1 and TRBJ1-2, with D perhaps matching TRBD1 (6 bases). Trimming took off 2 bases at V and 4 bases at J, with 21 bases between the two ends. CDR3 length: 17 residues. Germline V gene sequence: CDR1 SGHRS, CDR2 YFSETQ. The CDR3 nucleotides are TGCGCCAGCAGCTTCTCCCCGCAGGGAGGGGGGGTCTATGGCTACACCTTC. As protein: CASSFSPQGGGVYGYTF.

The genes are TRBV7-9 and TRBJ2-5; D is possibly TRBD1 (5 bases). The V and J ends lost 3 bases and 5 bases respectively, with 16 bases between them. The CDR3 extends over 15 amino acids. Per germline, CDR1 SEHNR and CDR2 FQNEAQ (reference sequence). CDR3 in amino acids: CASSLGPRPVETQYF. CDR3 bases: TGTGCCAGCAGCTTGGGGCCACGGCCTGTTGAGACCCAGTACTTC.

This chain joins TRBV27 and TRBJ1-2; D is undetermined. The CDR3 contains 17 residues. V shed 0 bases and J shed 4 bases, with 18 bases lying between them. Germline V gives CDR1 MNHEY, CDR2 SMNVEV (reference sequence). For the CDR3, the DNA is TGTGCCAGCAGTTTATCCCCACGCCGGGCCCTACCCTATGGCTACACCTTC. Translated, it gives CASSLSPRRALPYGYTF.

This clone was observed a few times. The genes are TRBV6-1 and TRBJ2-1, with D hard to call. Germline V gives CDR1 MNHNS, CDR2 SASEGT. Trimming removed 4 bases at V and 2 bases at J, with 12 bases between. The length of the CDR3 is 15 residues. The DNA of the CDR3 is TGTGCCAGCAGTGCCTCGGTCCCACCCTACAATGAGCAGTTCTTC. This codes for CASSASVPPYNEQFF.